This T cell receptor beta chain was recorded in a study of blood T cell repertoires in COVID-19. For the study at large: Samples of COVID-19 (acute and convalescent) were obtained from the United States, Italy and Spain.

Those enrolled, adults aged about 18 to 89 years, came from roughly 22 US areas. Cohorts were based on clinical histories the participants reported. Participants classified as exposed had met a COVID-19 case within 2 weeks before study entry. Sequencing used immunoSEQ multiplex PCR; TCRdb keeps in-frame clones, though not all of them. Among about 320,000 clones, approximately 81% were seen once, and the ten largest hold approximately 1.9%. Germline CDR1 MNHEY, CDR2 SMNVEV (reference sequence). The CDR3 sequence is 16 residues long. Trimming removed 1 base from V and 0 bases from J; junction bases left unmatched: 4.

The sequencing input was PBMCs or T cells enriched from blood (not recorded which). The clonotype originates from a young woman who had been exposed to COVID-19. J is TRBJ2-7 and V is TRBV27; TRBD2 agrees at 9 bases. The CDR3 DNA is TGTGCCAGCAGTTTATTCAGCGGGGGGCACTCCTACGAGCAGTACTTC. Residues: CASSLFSGGHSYEQYF.